The clone carrying this T cell receptor beta chain was seen only once. Its antigen remains unidentified. This entry belongs to a study of T cells in Graves' hyperthyroidism and ophthalmopathy. Background on the study: Peripheral blood samples were taken at initial diagnosis, prior to any treatment. Study-level results: Stable hyperthyroidism was told apart from ophthalmopathy by a model built on 13 V-J features. The model foresaw ophthalmopathy a median roughly 6 months prior to onset. Expanded thyroid clonotypes (above 0.001) were mostly also found in blood.

V was clipped by 5 bases and J by 7 bases; unmatched bases: 13. Germline V gene sequence: CDR1 MNHEY, CDR2 SMNVEV (reference sequence). CDR3 length equals 17 residues. Amplification targeted TCR beta CDR3 regions from RNA transcripts. HTBI primers were the set used in a first-round RT-PCR of the TCR CDR3. TCRdb ran MiXCR on the multiplex PCR reads and lists one entry per CDR3 protein. The sample has approximately 400,000 distinct CDR3 sequences, under 20% seen once. V gene TRBV27 combines with J gene TRBJ1-6, with 8 bases fitting TRBD1. The sample comprised blood. This receptor was identified in a woman aged 18-35 years with Graves' hyperthyroidism. The CDR3 protein is CASSPGPGQGSNSPLHF. DNA for the CDR3: TGTGCCAGCAGTCCCGGACCAGGACAGGGTAGCAATTCACCCCTCCACTTT.